The 28 T cell receptor beta chains below all came from one sample that was sequenced in a study of T cell changes during pregnancy in multiple sclerosis. The protocol was immunoSEQ multiplex PCR, while the TCRdb copy is restricted to in-frame clones and leaves out a portion. The sample has around 34,000 clones; 94% are singletons. This material consisted of CD4+ T cells from peripheral blood mononuclear cells, taken in the second trimester of pregnancy. The receptors come from a female donor with multiple sclerosis, enrolled in a pregnancy study.

V is TRBV5-1 and J is TRBJ2-3; D is uncertain. The CDR3 sequence is 14 residues long. Deletions cut 1 base from V and 1 base from J, with 7 bases between. Germline V gene sequence: CDR1 SGHRS, CDR2 YFSETQ. The CDR3 loop reads CASSLRGGTDTQYF. CDR3 in DNA: TGCGCCAGCAGCTTGCGCGGCGGCACAGATACGCAGTATTTT.

The chain has TRBV7-2 and TRBJ1-1, with 8 bases lining up with TRBD1. V lost 7 bases to trimming and J lost 2 bases; unmatched junction nucleotides: 6. Germline CDR1 SGHTA, CDR2 FQGNSA. The CDR3 totals 14 residues. CDR3 residues: CASIRDRLNTEAFF. CDR3 DNA: TGTGCCAGCATCCGGGACAGGCTAAACACTGAAGCTTTCTTT. The whole variable domain, remainder taken from reference TRBV7-2 and TRBJ1-1, is GAGVSQSPSNKVTEKGKDVELRCDPISGHTALYWYRQSLGQGLEFLIYFQGNSAPDKSGLPSDRFSAERTGGSVSTLTIQRTQQEDSAVYLCASIRDRLNTEAFFGQGTRLTVV.

J is TRBJ2-1 and V is TRBV6-4; 9 nucleotides agree with TRBD2. Germline V gene lookup returns CDR1 MRHNA and CDR2 SNTAGT. The CDR3 length is 13 residues. The V segment lost 4 bases and the J segment 7 bases; nucleotides outside the gene matches: 2. This CDR3 is CASSVGLANEQFF. CDR3 nucleotides: TGTGCCAGCAGTGTCGGACTAGCGAATGAGCAGTTCTTC.

The genes are TRBV11-2 and TRBJ2-5, with 7 bases lining up with TRBD2. The CDR3 spans 14 residues. Germline-derived CDR1 and CDR2 are SGHAT and FQNNGV. Trimming cost V 0 bases and J 5 bases; bases outside gene matches: 3. CDR3 loop: CASSLELARETQYF. The CDR3, as DNA: TGTGCCAGCAGCTTAGAACTAGCGAGGGAGACCCAGTACTTC.

The V and J genes are TRBV14 and TRBJ2-7; 12 bases match TRBD2. V lost 2 bases and J lost 4; bases outside the gene matches: 6. The CDR3 runs to 16 residues. Germline V gene sequence: CDR1 SGHDN, CDR2 FVKESK. CDR3 sequence reads: CASSQFSLAGGYEQYF. CDR3 DNA sequence: TGTGCCAGCAGCCAATTTTCCCTAGCGGGAGGGTACGAGCAGTACTTC.

This chain joins TRBV5-1 and TRBJ2-1; D may be TRBD2 (5 bases). This CDR3 is 15 amino acids long. CDR1 is SGHRS and CDR2 is YFSETQ in the germline V gene. Trimming took 6 bases from V and 6 from J, leaving 19 bases between them. The CDR3 loop is CASTPAGRVRNEQFF. CDR3 in DNA: TGCGCCAGCACCCCAGCTGGGCGGGTGCGCAATGAGCAGTTCTTC.

V is TRBV2 and J is TRBJ2-6; 10 bases map to TRBD1. Germline values: CDR1 SNHLY, CDR2 FYNNEI. V gave up 6 bases and J gave up 0 bases; unmatched junction bases: 5. This CDR3 region has 17 residues. In DNA form, the CDR3 reads TGTGCCAGCAGGAGGGGACAGGGGCTCTCTGGGGCCAACGTCCTGACTTTC. It translates to CASRRGQGLSGANVLTF.

The chain uses TRBV27 and TRBJ2-1, with 10 positions matching TRBD2. V dropped 6 bases and J dropped 3; count of bases not matched to a gene: 2. The CDR3 loop spans 14 amino acids. Germline CDR1 and CDR2: MNHEY and SMNVEV (reference sequence). The CDR3 here is CASSWTSGYNEQFF. For the CDR3, the DNA is TGTGCCAGCAGCTGGACTAGCGGCTACAATGAGCAGTTCTTC.

The genes are TRBV9 and TRBJ2-1, with TRBD2 matching 9 bases. Germline V gives CDR1 SGDLS, CDR2 YYNGEE. The CDR3 covers 16 residues. V trimming: 4 bases; J trimming: 4 bases; junction bases outside the gene matches: 9. CDR3 in DNA: TGTGCCAGCAGCACACGCGGGGGGGCGGCTTACAATGAGCAGTTCTTC. It specifies CASSTRGGAAYNEQFF.

J is TRBJ1-5 and V is TRBV28; perhaps TRBD1 as D (5 bases). There are 13 residues in the CDR3. Trimming left V 4 bases short and J 9 bases short, with 13 bases between. Per the germline V gene, CDR1 is MDHEN and CDR2 is SYDVKM. CDR3 nucleotide sequence: TGTGCCAGCAGTTCAACAGGTAACCTGCCCCAGCATTTT. The encoded protein is CASSSTGNLPQHF.

J is TRBJ1-5 and V is TRBV2; 7 bases are a match to TRBD1. The V gene end was trimmed by 7 bases and the J gene end by 7 bases; junction bases not matched to a gene: 10. The germline gives CDR1 SNHLY, CDR2 FYNNEI. There are 14 residues in the CDR3. Here the CDR3 reads CASKGQGVGQPQHF. CDR3 DNA: TGTGCCAGCAAAGGCCAGGGGGTGGGACAGCCCCAGCATTTT. The whole variable domain, remainder taken from reference TRBV2 and TRBJ1-5, is EPEVTQTPSHQVTQMGQEVILRCVPISNHLYFYWYRQILGQKVEFLVSFYNNEISEKSEIFDDQFSVERPDGSNFTLKIRSTKLEDSAMYFCASKGQGVGQPQHFGDGTRLSIL.

This chain links TRBV5-4 with TRBJ1-2; 11 bases line up with TRBD1. J lost 7 bases, V lost 4 bases, and 6 bases had no gene match. This CDR3 comprises 14 residues. Germline V gene data show CDR1 as SGHNT and CDR2 as YYREEE (reference sequence). The CDR3 DNA follows: TGTGCCAGCAGCACGGACAGGGGGCTGGGTGGCTACACCTTC. This sequence encodes CASSTDRGLGGYTF.

The rearrangement links TRBV28 to TRBJ1-1; no reliable D call. CDR3 length: 12 amino acids. Germline assignment: CDR1 MDHEN and CDR2 SYDVKM. The germline V and J ends were trimmed by 1 base and 7 bases, with 7 bases remaining between them. The CDR3 DNA reads as TGTGCCAGCAGTTTATTAGTTGATGAAGCTTTCTTT. Translating it yields CASSLLVDEAFF. The full variable domain, with the rest looked up from reference TRBV28 and TRBJ1-1, is DVKVTQSSRYLVKRTGEKVFLECVQDMDHENMFWYRQDPGLGLRLIYFSYDVKMKEKGDIPEGYSVSREKKERFSLILESASTNQTSMYLCASSLLVDEAFFGQGTRLTVV.

The chain combines TRBV7-2 with TRBJ2-1; TRBD2 agrees at 10 bases. With V trimmed by 3 bases and J by 9 bases, 11 bases remained unmatched. Germline CDR1 SGHTA, CDR2 FQGNSA. The CDR3 runs 16 residues. CDR3 protein: CASSFQLAGTAGEQFF. The CDR3 DNA follows: TGTGCCAGCAGCTTCCAACTAGCGGGGACCGCAGGTGAGCAGTTCTTC.

This clone came up a few times. The chain joins TRBV4-1 to TRBJ1-5; weak D call: TRBD1 (6 bases). This CDR3 spans 16 amino acids. Germline loops: CDR1 MGHRA, CDR2 YSYEKL. Trimming cost V 4 bases and J 1 base, with 14 bases left between them. Written as DNA, the CDR3 is TGCGCCAGCAGCCCTACACAGGGAGTCAGCAATCAGCCCCAGCATTTT. Protein: CASSPTQGVSNQPQHF.

V usage is TRBV6-5 and J usage is TRBJ2-1; D may be TRBD2 (5 bases). In germline, CDR1 is MNHEY, CDR2 SVGAGI. This CDR3 is 14 amino acids long. Between the trimmed V and J ends, which lost 6 bases and 0 bases, there was a span of 9 bases. The CDR3 protein is CASRIGSSYNEQFF. The CDR3 bases are TGTGCCAGCAGGATAGGGAGCTCCTACAATGAGCAGTTCTTC.

The genes are TRBV6-4 and TRBJ1-2, with TRBD1 matching over 10 bases. This CDR3 spans 14 amino acids. The germline V gene has CDR1 MRHNA and CDR2 SNTAGT. The J segment lost 8 bases and the V segment lost 0 bases, leaving 3 bases of the junction unmatched. The DNA for the CDR3 is TGTGCCAGCAGTGACTCTGGGACAGGGGAAGGCTACACCTTC. Protein: CASSDSGTGEGYTF.

This chain joins TRBV30 and TRBJ1-3; no definite D call. Germline-derived CDR1 and CDR2 are GTSNPN and SVGIG (reference sequence). Trimming pared 0 bases from V and 3 bases from J, leaving 6 bases between. There are 13 residues in the CDR3. The CDR3 region is CAWSVLDGNTIYF. The CDR3 nucleotides are TGTGCCTGGAGTGTGTTAGATGGAAACACCATATATTTT. Using reference TRBV30 and TRBJ1-3 for the parts outside the CDR3, the full variable domain is SQTIHQWPATLVQPVGSPLSLECTVEGTSNPNLYWYRQAAGRGLQLLFYSVGIGQISSEVPQNLSASRPQDRQFILSSKKLLLSDSGFYLCAWSVLDGNTIYFGEGSWLTVV.

This clone was observed once. The rearrangement uses TRBV5-1 and TRBJ1-1, with D possibly TRBD1 on 6 matching bases. The length of the CDR3 is 16 residues. CDR1 and CDR2 (germline): SGHRS, YFSETQ. Trimming removed 4 bases from V and 0 bases from J, with 16 bases in between. CDR3 nucleotides: TGCGCCAGCAGCCCCGGGGGGGCTAGGATGAACACTGAAGCTTTCTTT. This translates into CASSPGGARMNTEAFF.

The chain combines TRBV19 with TRBJ1-6; 11 positions match TRBD1. Losses at the gene ends were 5 bases for V and 9 bases for J; bases not matched to a gene: 9. This CDR3 is built from 16 residues. The germline V gene encodes CDR1 LNHDA and CDR2 SQIVND (reference sequence). CDR3 nucleotides: TGTGCCAGTAGTCTACGGACAGGGGGCGAGCGTTCACCCCTCCACTTT. Its protein product is CASSLRTGGERSPLHF.

The genes are TRBV7-3 and TRBJ2-5, with 7 bases aligning to TRBD1. Germline CDR1 is SGHTA and CDR2 is FQGTGA. This CDR3 region has 13 residues. With 3 bases clipped from V and 5 bases from J, the junction kept 3 bases outside the gene matches. CDR3 protein: CASSFSQGETQYF. The CDR3 DNA follows: TGTGCCAGCAGCTTTTCACAGGGGGAGACCCAGTACTTC.

This clone has a single count. The chain employs TRBV27 and TRBJ1-2; D unclear. CDR1 and CDR2 (germline): MNHEY, SMNVEV (reference sequence). This CDR3 has 16 amino acids. The ends were cut back, 1 base at V and 4 bases at J, with 16 bases in the middle. The CDR3 reads CASSLLGGLSRYGYTF. CDR3 DNA sequence: TGTGCCAGCAGTTTATTGGGAGGGCTAAGCCGCTATGGCTACACCTTC.

Here the CDR3 reads CASHTTGPNSPLHF. The DNA for the CDR3 is TGCGCCAGCCATACCACGGGTCCTAATTCACCCCTCCACTTT. The genes are TRBV5-1 and TRBJ1-6; D not resolved. The CDR3 spans 14 residues. V lost 7 bases and J 6 bases, leaving 14 bases between the germline ends. Germline loops: CDR1 SGHRS, CDR2 YFSETQ.

This rearrangement joins TRBV19 to TRBJ2-5; 11 nucleotides align to TRBD1. The CDR3 totals 15 residues. Germline-derived CDR1 and CDR2 are LNHDA and SQIVND (reference sequence). V gave up 5 bases and J gave up 5 bases; unmatched junction bases: 7. This CDR3 reads CASSSRDRGFETQYF. CDR3 nucleotides: TGTGCCAGTAGTTCCCGGGACAGGGGGTTCGAGACCCAGTACTTC. Full variable domain (missing parts from reference TRBV19 and TRBJ2-5): DGGITQSPKYLFRKEGQNVTLSCEQNLNHDAMYWYRQDPGQGLRLIYYSQIVNDFQKGDIAEGYSVSREKKESFPLTVTSAQKNPTAFYLCASSSRDRGFETQYFGPGTRLLVL.

The chain carries TRBV28 and TRBJ1-4; 10 nucleotides agree with TRBD1. Unmatched junction bases numbered 2, after V lost 5 bases and J lost 5 bases. This CDR3 contains 14 residues. The germline CDR1 and CDR2 sequences are MDHEN and SYDVKM. CDR3 nucleotide sequence: TGTGCCAGCAGTCGGGACAGGGGAAATGAAAAACTGTTTTTT. This encodes CASSRDRGNEKLFF.

The chain uses TRBV5-4 and TRBJ1-6; D is possibly TRBD1 (6 bases). Trimming removed 0 bases from V and 3 bases from J, with 7 bases in between. This CDR3 spans 15 amino acids. Germline loops: CDR1 SGHNT, CDR2 YYREEE (reference sequence). The CDR3 region has the DNA TGTGCCAGCAGCTTGGAAGGGGGCTATAATTCACCCCTCCACTTT. Protein sequence: CASSLEGGYNSPLHF.

The V gene is TRBV11-3, the J gene TRBJ2-1; TRBD2 matches 12 bases. Trimming at V came to 0 bases and at J to 7 bases, leaving 4 bases not matched to a gene. This CDR3 spans 16 amino acids. Germline CDR1 is SGHNT and CDR2 is YENEEA. DNA of the CDR3: TGTGCCAGCAGCTTAGAGCCTAGCGGGGGGGGTAATGAGCAGTTCTTC. Protein: CASSLEPSGGGNEQFF.

This chain uses TRBV29-1 with TRBJ2-7; TRBD1 aligns across 7 bases. Germline CDR1 is SQVTM and CDR2 is ANQGSEA. Germline trimming cut 6 bases from V and 3 bases from J; bases unmatched to any gene: 14. The CDR3 consists of 15 residues. The CDR3 is CSVHDRQGGIYEQYF. Here the CDR3 DNA reads TGCAGCGTACATGATAGACAGGGTGGTATCTACGAGCAGTACTTC.